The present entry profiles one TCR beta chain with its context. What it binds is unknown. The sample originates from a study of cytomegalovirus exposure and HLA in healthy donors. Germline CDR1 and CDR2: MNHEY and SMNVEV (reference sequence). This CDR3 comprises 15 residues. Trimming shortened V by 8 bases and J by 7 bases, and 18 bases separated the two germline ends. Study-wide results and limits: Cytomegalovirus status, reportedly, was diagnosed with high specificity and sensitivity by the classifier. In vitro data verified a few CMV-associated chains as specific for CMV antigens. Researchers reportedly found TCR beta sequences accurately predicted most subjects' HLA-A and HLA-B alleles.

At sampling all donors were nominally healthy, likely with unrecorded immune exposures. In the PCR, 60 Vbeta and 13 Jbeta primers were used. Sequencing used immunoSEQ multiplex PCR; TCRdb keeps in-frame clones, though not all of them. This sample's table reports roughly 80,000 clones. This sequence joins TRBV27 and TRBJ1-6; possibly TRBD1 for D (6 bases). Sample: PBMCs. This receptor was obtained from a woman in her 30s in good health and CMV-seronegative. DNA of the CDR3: TGTGCCAGCGCTTACGGCAGGGGAATCAATTCACCCCTCCACTTT. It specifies CASAYGRGINSPLHF.